This TCR beta chain is drawn from a study of T cell repertoires in cytomegalovirus infection. To note about this clonotype: Its antigen is undetermined.

Germline V CDR1 and CDR2: MNHEY, SVGAGI. Deletions cut 2 bases from V and 1 base from J, with 5 bases between. The CDR3 is 13 amino acids. MiXCR was run by TCRdb on the reads, yielding one entry per CDR3 protein. The sample carries tens of thousands of distinct CDR3 sequences, about a fifth recorded once. This clonotype originated in a human donor in good health (CMV status not recorded). Some clones in this sample may be carry-over from other donors' samples. This sequence joins TRBV6-5 and TRBJ1-1; the D is unclear. The specimen comprised CD8+ T cells from cultured PBMCs, sampled from culture after CMV antigen stimulation. The DNA of the CDR3 is TGTGCCAGCAGTTACAGGCCGAACACTGAAGCTTTCTTT. Translation gives CASSYRPNTEAFF.